These 26 T cell receptor beta chains originate from one sample sequenced in a study of T-cell reconstitution after alpha-beta-depleted transplantation in children. It was with unique molecular identifiers that the TCRbeta library was prepared. In TCRdb, the PCR reads were re-called with MiXCR into one record per CDR3 protein. The sample lists tens of thousands of distinct CDR3 sequences; around an eighth were seen once. The input for sequencing was PBMCs, mostly from graft donor cells, taken 180 days after TCRalphabeta/CD19-depleted stem cell transplant. Receptors originate from a male patient between 2 and 10 years old who had a stem cell transplant for acute lymphoblastic leukemia, so the T cells may come from the graft donor.

This rearrangement joins TRBV6-2 or TRBV6-3 to TRBJ2-1, with 9 bases that match TRBD1. CDR1 and CDR2 (germline): MNHEY, SVGEGT. Trimming took 10 bases from V and 4 from J; bases not matched to a gene: 14. CDR3 size: 16 residues. This chain's CDR3 is CAIRNRGPMQYNEQFF. In nucleotides, the CDR3 is TGTGCCATCCGAAACAGGGGGCCTATGCAATACAATGAGCAGTTCTTC.

The V gene is TRBV20-1, the J gene TRBJ2-1; 8 bases map to TRBD2. Losses at the gene ends were 3 bases for V and 10 bases for J; bases not matched to a gene: 14. The CDR3 runs to 15 residues. The germline gives CDR1 DFQATT, CDR2 SNEGSKA (reference sequence). The CDR3 spells CSARPGREVKREQFF. As DNA, the CDR3 is TGCAGTGCTAGGCCGGGGCGGGAGGTGAAAAGGGAGCAGTTCTTC.

At least ten counts were recorded for this clonotype. The genes are TRBV12-3 or TRBV12-4 and TRBJ2-3; 9 nucleotides line up with TRBD2. CDR3 length: 14 amino acids. V was clipped by 5 bases and J by 4 bases; unmatched bases: 4. The CDR3 nucleotides read TGTGCCAGCAGTCAGGGGACTAGCTCAGATACGCAGTATTTT. Protein sequence: CASSQGTSSDTQYF.

The V gene is TRBV12-3 or TRBV12-4, the J gene TRBJ1-6; the match to TRBD1 covers 9 bases. CDR3 length: 17 amino acids. The junction had 14 bases not matched to a gene; V was cut back by 4 bases and J by 10 bases. CDR3 residues: CASSSPTLTGGNSPLHF. CDR3 in DNA: TGTGCCAGCAGTTCCCCCACTCTAACAGGGGGCAACTCACCCCTCCACTTT.

This clonotype has a handful of counts. The V gene is TRBV12-3 or TRBV12-4, the J gene TRBJ2-1; the match to TRBD2 covers 14 bases. V was clipped by 6 bases and J by 12 bases; unmatched bases: 10. The CDR3 contains 15 residues. The DNA of the CDR3 is TGTGCCAGCAGCCCGACTAGCGGGGGGGCCTCCGGGCAGTTCTTC. Translation gives CASSPTSGGASGQFF.

Only a few counts were recorded for this clonotype. The chain recombines TRBV10-3 with TRBJ2-1; 9 nucleotides match TRBD2. The CDR3 contains 14 residues. The junction had 3 bases not matched to a gene; V was cut back by 4 bases and J by 5 bases. Germline V lookup: CDR1 ENHRY, CDR2 SYGVKD. In nucleotides, the CDR3 is TGTGCCATCAGTGGGACTAGCGCTAACAATGAGCAGTTCTTC. This sequence encodes CAISGTSANNEQFF.

The chain has TRBV7-3 and TRBJ2-3; D might be TRBD2 (5 bases). This CDR3 has 14 amino acids. Germline-derived CDR1 and CDR2 are SGHTA and FQGTGA. The V end lost 3 bases, the J end lost 2 bases, and 9 bases lay between the germline ends. The CDR3 spells CASSFGDYTDTQYF. The CDR3 DNA reads TGTGCCAGCAGCTTCGGGGATTACACAGATACGCAGTATTTT.

This clonotype has only a few counts. V is TRBV28 and J is TRBJ2-7; perhaps TRBD2 as D (6 bases). This CDR3 is built from 14 residues. Between the trimmed V and J ends, which lost 5 bases and 2 bases, there was a span of 13 bases. From germline, CDR1 is MDHEN and CDR2 SYDVKM. The CDR3 region is CASSGLAPPYEQYF. The CDR3, as DNA: TGTGCCAGCAGTGGGCTAGCGCCGCCCTACGAGCAGTACTTC.

A few counts support this clonotype. The chain has TRBV14 and TRBJ2-7; TRBD2 aligns across 10 bases. This CDR3 comprises 15 residues. CDR1 and CDR2 from the germline V gene are SGHDN and FVKESK. Trimming at V came to 4 bases and at J to 4 bases, leaving 7 bases not matched to a gene. In nucleotides, the CDR3 is TGTGCCAGCAGCCCTGCTAGCGGGAGAAAGTACGAGCAGTACTTC. It yields the protein CASSPASGRKYEQYF.

V and J are TRBV7-6 and TRBJ2-5; the D is unclear. Trimming took 8 bases from V and 1 from J, leaving 17 bases between them. The CDR3 has 15 residues. Germline CDR1 is SGHVS and CDR2 is FNYEAQ. CDR3 sequence (DNA): TGTGCCAGCTCCGTACCGGCTAGGTCCCAAGAGACCCAGTACTTC. Amino acids: CASSVPARSQETQYF.

The CDR3 DNA reads as TGCGCCAGCAGCTGGGACCCCATGAGCGAGCAGTACTTC. Amino acid sequence: CASSWDPMSEQYF. The chain links TRBV5-1 to TRBJ2-7; TRBD1 or TRBD2 may be the D gene (5 bases each). Trimming took off 3 bases at V and 6 bases at J, with 13 bases between the two ends. Germline-derived CDR1 and CDR2 are SGHRS and YFSETQ. The CDR3 is 13 amino acids. Based on the CDR3 plus reference TRBV5-1 and TRBJ2-7, the full variable domain is KAGVTQTPRYLIKTRGQQVTLSCSPISGHRSVSWYQQTPGQGLQFLFEYFSETQRNKGNFPGRFSGRQFSNSRSEMNVSTLELGDSALYLCASSWDPMSEQYFGPGTRLTVT.

This clonotype was counted at least ten times. The chain combines TRBV25-1 with TRBJ1-2; TRBD1 agrees at 7 bases. The CDR3 extends over 15 amino acids. V was pared by 6 bases and J by 5 bases, with 12 bases of the junction left unmatched. The germline V gene encodes CDR1 MGHDK and CDR2 SYGVNS. The CDR3 sequence is CASSFSGTVGYGYTF. The CDR3 DNA reads TGTGCCAGCAGCTTCTCCGGGACAGTGGGATATGGCTACACCTTC.

This clonotype was detected a few times. The gene calls are TRBV5-1 and TRBJ1-3; D is unresolved. Germline values: CDR1 SGHRS, CDR2 YFSETQ. There are 15 residues in the CDR3. Trimming pared 5 bases from V and 0 bases from J, leaving 12 bases between. The CDR3 loop is CASRLGPDSGNTIYF. CDR3 in DNA: TGCGCCAGCAGGCTAGGGCCGGACTCTGGAAACACCATATATTTT.

This clonotype showed up many times. V is TRBV4-1 and J is TRBJ1-2; TRBD1 might be the D (5 bases). The CDR3 is made up of 13 amino acids. Germline-derived CDR1 and CDR2 are MGHRA and YSYEKL. Trimming cost V 8 bases and J 5 bases, with 15 bases left between them. CDR3 DNA: TGCGCCAGCGGTCAGGGAGGAGGTTATGGCTACACCTTC. It codes for CASGQGGGYGYTF.

The gene calls are TRBV5-1 and TRBJ2-5; D uncertain. In germline, CDR1 is SGHRS, CDR2 YFSETQ. V was trimmed by 6 bases and J by 5 bases, leaving 8 bases between them. This CDR3 has 11 amino acids. The CDR3 region has the DNA TGCGCCAGCATCAACGGGGAGACCCAGTACTTC. Amino acids: CASINGETQYF.

The genes are TRBV10-3 and TRBJ2-2, with a tentative D call TRBD2 (5 bases). Trimming cost V 2 bases and J 4 bases, with 11 bases left between them. Germline V gives CDR1 ENHRY, CDR2 SYGVKD. The CDR3 is 15 amino acids. The CDR3 sequence: CAISEGGLLTGELFF. The CDR3 nucleotides are TGTGCCATCAGTGAGGGCGGACTCCTCACCGGGGAGCTGTTTTTT.

This clonotype came up many times. This chain uses TRBV5-1 with TRBJ1-1; D call uncertain. CDR3 length: 11 residues. V was shortened by 2 bases and J by 9 bases, with 8 bases between the two germline ends. Germline CDR1 SGHRS, CDR2 YFSETQ. The CDR3 DNA reads TGCGCCAGCAGCTTCGGAGAAAAAGCTTTCTTT. Its protein is CASSFGEKAFF.

The J gene is TRBJ1-2, the V gene TRBV29-1; TRBD1 matches at 12 bases. The CDR3 is 13 amino acids. Trimming removed 5 bases from V and 7 bases from J; junction bases left unmatched: 5. CDR1 SQVTM and CDR2 ANQGSEA come from the germline V gene. The CDR3, as DNA: TGCAGCGTTACCGGGACAGGGGGCCCTGGCTACACCTTC. Protein sequence: CSVTGTGGPGYTF.

The chain couples TRBV28 to TRBJ2-4; the D is unclear. Germline CDR1 MDHEN, CDR2 SYDVKM. Trimming removed 4 bases at V and 0 bases at J, with 10 bases between. This CDR3 comprises 15 residues. DNA for the CDR3: TGTGCCAGCAGTTCCCCTCCCTTAGCCAAAAACATTCAGTACTTC. The encoded protein is CASSSPPLAKNIQYF. The full variable domain, with the rest looked up from reference TRBV28 and TRBJ2-4, is DVKVTQSSRYLVKRTGEKVFLECVQDMDHENMFWYRQDPGLGLRLIYFSYDVKMKEKGDIPEGYSVSREKKERFSLILESASTNQTSMYLCASSSPPLAKNIQYFGAGTRLSVL.

This clonotype occurred a few times. In DNA, the CDR3 is TGTGCCAGCAGCCGAGGGCTGGGACCGCTCCCTGGCTACACCTTC. Amino acids: CASSRGLGPLPGYTF. This sequence joins TRBV7-2 and TRBJ1-2; TRBD1 might be the D (5 bases). In germline, CDR1 is SGHTA, CDR2 FQGNSA. Trimming cost V 5 bases and J 7 bases, with 20 bases left between them. The CDR3 length is 15 residues.

The chain employs TRBV7-9 and TRBJ1-4; D remains ambiguous. Per germline, CDR1 SEHNR and CDR2 FQNEAQ (reference sequence). The CDR3 is made up of 11 amino acids. The V end lost 2 bases, the J end lost 8 bases, and 3 bases lay between the germline ends. The CDR3 bases are TGTGCCAGCAGCTTAACGGAAAAACTGTTTTTT. As protein: CASSLTEKLFF.

This clonotype came up a few times. This chain joins TRBV7-2 and TRBJ2-1, with TRBD2 matching over 8 bases. The germline gives CDR1 SGHTA, CDR2 FQGNSA. The CDR3 runs 15 residues. Unmatched junction bases numbered 11, after V lost 6 bases and J lost 7 bases. The CDR3 nucleotides read TGTGCCAGCAGTCCGGAGAGCGGGGGCCGAAATGAGCAGTTCTTC. This codes for CASSPESGGRNEQFF. Full variable domain (rest looked up from reference TRBV7-2 and TRBJ2-1): GAGVSQSPSNKVTEKGKDVELRCDPISGHTALYWYRQSLGQGLEFLIYFQGNSAPDKSGLPSDRFSAERTGGSVSTLTIQRTQQEDSAVYLCASSPESGGRNEQFFGPGTRLTVL.

This clonotype was observed at least ten times. This chain joins TRBV5-1 and TRBJ2-1; 7 positions agree with TRBD2. The trim removed 5 bases at V and 4 bases at J, leaving 6 bases unmatched. Germline V gives CDR1 SGHRS, CDR2 YFSETQ. The CDR3 is made up of 14 amino acids. The CDR3 sequence is CASREDGGYNEQFF. The CDR3 nucleotides read TGCGCCAGCAGGGAGGACGGGGGGTACAATGAGCAGTTCTTC.

This clonotype has a handful of counts. V gene TRBV11-2 combines with J gene TRBJ2-5; D uncertain. From germline, CDR1 is SGHAT and CDR2 FQNNGV. V was cut by 3 bases and J by 2 bases, with 7 bases left in between. The CDR3 totals 13 residues. CDR3 region: CASSFSKQETQYF. CDR3 DNA: TGTGCCAGCAGCTTCAGTAAACAAGAGACCCAGTACTTC.

This clonotype was found a few times. The chain has TRBV10-3 and TRBJ2-5; D not certain. CDR3 length: 15 residues. Germline V lookup: CDR1 ENHRY, CDR2 SYGVKD. V was cut by 3 bases and J by 1 base, with 12 bases left in between. The CDR3 here is CAISEQYRPQETQYF. The CDR3 DNA reads as TGTGCCATCAGTGAACAGTACAGACCCCAAGAGACCCAGTACTTC.

In this sample, this clonotype turned up a few times. The chain joins TRBV7-2 to TRBJ2-4, with D perhaps being TRBD1 or TRBD2 (5 bases each). CDR1 SGHTA and CDR2 FQGNSA come from the germline V gene. This CDR3 is 16 amino acids long. The V and J ends lost 1 base and 1 base respectively, with 11 bases between them. The CDR3 reads CASSLVPGTAKNIQYF. The CDR3 coding sequence is TGTGCCAGCAGCTTAGTACCAGGGACGGCCAAAAACATTCAGTACTTC.